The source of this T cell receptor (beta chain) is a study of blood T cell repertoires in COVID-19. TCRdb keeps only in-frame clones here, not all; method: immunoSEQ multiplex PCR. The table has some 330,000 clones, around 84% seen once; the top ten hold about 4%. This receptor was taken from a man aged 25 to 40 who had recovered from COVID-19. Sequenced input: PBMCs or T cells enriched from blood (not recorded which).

CDR3 nucleotide sequence: TGTGCCAGCTCACCTCGACGGGCAGGGGCGAACACTGAAGCTTTCTTT. The encoded protein is CASSPRRAGANTEAFF. The chain links TRBV18 to TRBJ1-1; D is possibly TRBD1 (6 bases). The CDR3 covers 16 residues. Trimming stripped 3 bases from V and 1 base from J, with 15 bases between. Germline CDR1 reads KGHSH; CDR2 reads LQKENI.